The rows below give T cell receptor beta chains drawn from one sample of a study of OX40 agonist ivuxolimab in advanced cancers. Profiled with immunoSEQ multiplex PCR; TCRdb holds only in-frame clones, not every one. The sample consists of tens of thousands of clones, 80% to 85% of them appearing once. The sample was CD4+ or CD8+ T cells sorted from blood, taken in a trial of the OX40 agonist ivuxolimab. The receptor set was obtained from an adult with an advanced solid tumor such as melanoma, head and neck, liver or kidney cancer. CDR3s include the opening cysteine and the closing phenylalanine or tryptophan. Clone size is given for some rows only: seen once, a few or many times, or a class if the clone is expanded.

V gene	J gene	clone size	CDR3 protein
TRBV6-6	TRBJ1-4	NA	CASSYWTGGTELFF
TRBV10-2	TRBJ1-6	medium-sized	CASSESGGQVVSPLHF
TRBV14	TRBJ2-7	NA	CASSQDQGYEQYF
TRBV2	TRBJ1-2	NA	CASSAGQAYGYTF
TRBV10-3	TRBJ2-7	NA	CAISEDVSLSYEQYF
TRBV2	TRBJ2-1	NA	CASDFGSYNEQFF
TRBV2	TRBJ1-1	once	CASSQGAEAFF
TRBV28	TRBJ1-6	NA	CASTLDIPYSPLHF
TRBV27	TRBJ2-3	NA	CASTYGTASSTDTQYF
TRBV6-5	TRBJ1-4	NA	CASSRTGGLEKLFF
TRBV27	TRBJ1-1	NA	CASSPTANTEAFF
TRBV19	TRBJ2-3	many	CASSSTGGADTQYF
TRBV5-4	TRBJ2-3	NA	CASSPMAPLPTDTQYF
TRBV6-6	TRBJ1-2	few	CASSYSGTDYGYTF
TRBV4-1	TRBJ2-1	NA	CASSQSGTFLGHEQFF
TRBV5-4	TRBJ1-2	NA	CASRGQGAGYTF
TRBV6-5	TRBJ1-5	once	CASSYMQGNQPQHF
TRBV6-4	TRBJ2-1	NA	CASSPDIGAYNEQFF
TRBV10-2	TRBJ1-2	NA	CASSESGYGYTF
TRBV6-5	TRBJ2-7	NA	CASSYGTVYEQYF
TRBV5-6	TRBJ1-6	NA	CASTDRAGSPLHF
TRBV11-2	TRBJ2-7	NA	CASSLSESPGEQYF
TRBV4-3	TRBJ2-7	once	CASGPTFGEQYF
TRBV29-1	TRBJ2-1	NA	CSVEGGASGYNEQFF
TRBV9	TRBJ2-7	once	CASSVGGQSLYEQYF
TRBV6-4	TRBJ2-3	large	CASSGRSGGGQDTQYF
TRBV10-3	TRBJ1-1	NA	CAISESGTDTEAFF
TRBV9	TRBJ1-2	NA	CASSETTGTAVYGYTF
TRBV27	TRBJ2-2	NA	CASSFLLSGGANTGELFF
TRBV5-1	TRBJ2-7	NA	CASSLAGGKGEQYF
TRBV15	TRBJ2-2	few	CATSRDRGAAGELFF
TRBV27	TRBJ1-1	once	CASNQFMNTEAFF
TRBV2	TRBJ1-5	NA	CASSDVGTLNQPQHF
TRBV27	TRBJ1-1	NA	CASTLRSPGWELNTEAFF
TRBV28	TRBJ1-2	NA	CATTREFGTANYGYTF
TRBV9	TRBJ2-2	NA	CASTTGSANTGELFF
TRBV2	TRBJ2-3	once	CASSDPTVGTDTQYF
TRBV28	TRBJ2-7	NA	CASSLRQSVQYF
TRBV6-5	TRBJ1-6	NA	CASRPGTGGSPLHF
TRBV6-4	TRBJ2-2	NA	CASSDSTGGHTGELFF
TRBV11-1	TRBJ2-3	NA	CASSSENTDTQYF
TRBV21-1	TRBJ2-2	NA	CASSKSPPGRWNTGELFF
TRBV28	TRBJ1-6	NA	CASSPQSPDSRPLHF
TRBV9	TRBJ1-1	NA	CASSVDVTGYTEAFF
TRBV6-6	TRBJ1-5	NA	CASSYGGADQPQHF
TRBV5-5	TRBJ1-6	NA	CASSLEGLSSYNSPLHF
TRBV2	TRBJ2-7	NA	CASSDVTSYEQYF
TRBV27	TRBJ2-3	NA	CASSLFIRSTDTQYF
TRBV4-3	TRBJ2-2	NA	CASSHPPGTSGRAGYTGELFF
TRBV5-5	TRBJ2-4	NA	CASSFDGTLLAKNIQYF
TRBV5-4	TRBJ2-6	NA	CASSFFGSGANVLTF
TRBV7-9	TRBJ2-7	NA	CASSEGPEQYF
TRBV4-1	TRBJ1-3	once	CASSQVGPRGNTIYF
TRBV21-1	TRBJ2-3	NA	CASSKVQTATDTQYF
TRBV27	TRBJ1-4	few	CASSATAPTNEKLFF
TRBV27	TRBJ2-5	NA	CASSPTSSQETQYF
TRBV9	TRBJ2-1	NA	CASSLEGASYNEQFF
TRBV6-5	TRBJ2-2	NA	CASSYVAENTGELFF
TRBV28	TRBJ2-7	NA	CASIPEGTTLYEQYF